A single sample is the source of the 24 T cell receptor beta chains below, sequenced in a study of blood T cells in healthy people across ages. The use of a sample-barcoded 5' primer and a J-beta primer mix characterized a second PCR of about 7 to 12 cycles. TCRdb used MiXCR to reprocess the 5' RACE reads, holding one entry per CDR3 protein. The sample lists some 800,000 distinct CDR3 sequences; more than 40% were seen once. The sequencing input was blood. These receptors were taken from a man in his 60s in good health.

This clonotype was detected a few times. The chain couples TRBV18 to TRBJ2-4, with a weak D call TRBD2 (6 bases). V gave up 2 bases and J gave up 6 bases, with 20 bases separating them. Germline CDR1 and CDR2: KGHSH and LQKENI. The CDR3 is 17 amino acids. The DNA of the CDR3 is TGTGCCAGCTCACCAAGGCGGGGTCTGGGCGTCACAAACATTCAGTACTTC. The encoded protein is CASSPRRGLGVTNIQYF.

CDR3 sequence: CSANGLAGDRINSPLHF. For the CDR3, the DNA is TGCAGTGCTAATGGACTAGCGGGGGACAGGATAAATTCACCCCTCCACTTT. This chain links TRBV20-1 with TRBJ1-6; 8 nucleotides agree with TRBD1. Germline V gene data show CDR1 as DFQATT and CDR2 as SNEGSKA (reference sequence). V shed 4 bases, J shed 7 bases, and the junction held 15 bases outside the gene matches. The length of the CDR3 is 17 residues.

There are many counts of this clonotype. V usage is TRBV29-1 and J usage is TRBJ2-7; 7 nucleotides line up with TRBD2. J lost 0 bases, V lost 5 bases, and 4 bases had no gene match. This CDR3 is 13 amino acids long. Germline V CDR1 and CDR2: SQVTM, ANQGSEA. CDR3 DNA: TGCAGCGTTTCCCCGGGGGGCTCCTACGAGCAGTACTTC. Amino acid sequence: CSVSPGGSYEQYF.

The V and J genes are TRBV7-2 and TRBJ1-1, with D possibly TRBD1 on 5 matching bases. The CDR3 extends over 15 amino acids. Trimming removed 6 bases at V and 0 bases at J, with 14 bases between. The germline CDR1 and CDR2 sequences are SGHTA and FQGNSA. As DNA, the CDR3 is TGTGCCAGCAGGGCAGACAGAACCATGAACACTGAAGCTTTCTTT. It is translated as CASRADRTMNTEAFF.

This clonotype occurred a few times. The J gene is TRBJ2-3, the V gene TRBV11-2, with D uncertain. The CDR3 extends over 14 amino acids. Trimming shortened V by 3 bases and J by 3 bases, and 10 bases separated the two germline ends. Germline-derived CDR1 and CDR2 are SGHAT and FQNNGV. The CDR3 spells CASSLGRWTDTQYF. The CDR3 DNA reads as TGTGCCAGCAGCTTGGGAAGGTGGACAGATACGCAGTATTTT.

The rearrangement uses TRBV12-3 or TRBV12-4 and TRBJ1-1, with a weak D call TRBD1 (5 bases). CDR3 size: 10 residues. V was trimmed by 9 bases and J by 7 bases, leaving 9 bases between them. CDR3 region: CASQGGEAFF. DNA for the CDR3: TGTGCCAGTCAGGGTGGTGAAGCTTTCTTT.

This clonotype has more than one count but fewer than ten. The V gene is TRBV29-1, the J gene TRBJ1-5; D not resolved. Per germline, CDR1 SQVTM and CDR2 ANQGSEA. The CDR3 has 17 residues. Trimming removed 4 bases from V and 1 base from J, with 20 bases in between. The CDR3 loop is CSVVGDKPETSNQPQHF. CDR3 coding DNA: TGCAGCGTTGTAGGAGACAAGCCCGAGACGAGCAATCAGCCCCAGCATTTT.

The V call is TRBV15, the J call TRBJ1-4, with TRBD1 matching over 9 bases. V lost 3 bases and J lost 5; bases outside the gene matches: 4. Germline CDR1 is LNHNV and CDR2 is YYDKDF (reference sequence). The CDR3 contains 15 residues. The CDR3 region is CATSRPGTGNEKLFF. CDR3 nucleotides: TGTGCCACCAGCAGGCCCGGGACAGGGAATGAAAAACTGTTTTTT.

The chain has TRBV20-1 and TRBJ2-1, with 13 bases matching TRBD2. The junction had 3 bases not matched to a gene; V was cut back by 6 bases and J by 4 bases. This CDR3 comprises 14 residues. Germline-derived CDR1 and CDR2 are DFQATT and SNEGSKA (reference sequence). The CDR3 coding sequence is TGCAGTGCCACGACTAGCGGGAGGTACAATGAGCAGTTCTTC. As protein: CSATTSGRYNEQFF.

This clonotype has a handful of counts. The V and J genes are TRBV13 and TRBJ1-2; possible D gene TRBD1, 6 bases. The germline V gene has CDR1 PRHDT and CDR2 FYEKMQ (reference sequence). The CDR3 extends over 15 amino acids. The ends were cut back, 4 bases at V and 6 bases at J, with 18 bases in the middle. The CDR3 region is CASSSRQEGVNGYTF. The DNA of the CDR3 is TGTGCCAGCAGCTCCAGACAGGAGGGTGTTAATGGCTACACCTTC. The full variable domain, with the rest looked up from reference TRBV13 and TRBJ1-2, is AAGVIQSPRHLIKEKRETATLKCYPIPRHDTVYWYQQGPGQDPQFLISFYEKMQSDKGSIPDRFSAQQFSDYHSELNMSSLELGDSALYFCASSSRQEGVNGYTFGSGTRLTVV.

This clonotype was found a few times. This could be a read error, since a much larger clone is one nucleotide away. The CDR3: CASTGGGRYGFF. The CDR3, as DNA: TGTGCCAGCACTGGCGGGGGTCGATATGGGTTCTTC. The chain employs TRBV28 and TRBJ2-1; TRBD2 agrees at 7 bases. Germline V gives CDR1 MDHEN, CDR2 SYDVKM. The CDR3 runs 12 residues. J lost 15 bases, V lost 7 bases, and 12 bases had no gene match.

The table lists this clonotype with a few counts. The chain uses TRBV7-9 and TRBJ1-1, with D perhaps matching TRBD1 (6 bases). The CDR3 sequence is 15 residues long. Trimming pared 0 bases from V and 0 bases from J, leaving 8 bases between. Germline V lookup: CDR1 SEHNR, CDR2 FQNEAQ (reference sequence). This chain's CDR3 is CASSLATGMNTEAFF. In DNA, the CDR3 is TGTGCCAGCAGCTTAGCCACAGGGATGAACACTGAAGCTTTCTTT. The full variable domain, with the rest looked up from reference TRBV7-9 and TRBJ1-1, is DTGVSQNPRHKITKRGQNVTFRCDPISEHNRLYWYRQTLGQGPEFLTYFQNEAQLEKSRLLSDRFSAERPKGSFSTLEIQRTEQGDSAMYLCASSLATGMNTEAFFGQGTRLTVV.

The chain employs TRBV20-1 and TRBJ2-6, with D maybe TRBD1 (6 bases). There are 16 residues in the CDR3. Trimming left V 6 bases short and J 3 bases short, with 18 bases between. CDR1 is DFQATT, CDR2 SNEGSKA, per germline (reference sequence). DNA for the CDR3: TGCAGTGCCGACTTACAGGGTTTAGATGGGGCCAACGTCCTGACTTTC. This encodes CSADLQGLDGANVLTF.

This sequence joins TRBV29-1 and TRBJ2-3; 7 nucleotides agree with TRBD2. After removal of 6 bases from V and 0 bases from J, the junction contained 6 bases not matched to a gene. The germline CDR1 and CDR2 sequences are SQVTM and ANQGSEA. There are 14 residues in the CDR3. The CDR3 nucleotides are TGCAGCGTCTCGAGCGGGGTTAGCACAGATACGCAGTATTTT. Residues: CSVSSGVSTDTQYF.

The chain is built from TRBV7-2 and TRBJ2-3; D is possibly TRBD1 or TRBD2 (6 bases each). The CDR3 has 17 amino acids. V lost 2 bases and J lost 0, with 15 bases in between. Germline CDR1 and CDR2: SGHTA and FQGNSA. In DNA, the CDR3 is TGTGCCAGCAGCTTAAAGGGGGGCGCATCTAGCACAGATACGCAGTATTTT. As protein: CASSLKGGASSTDTQYF.

Here the CDR3 reads CASSLIGGADGYTF. The CDR3 DNA reads as TGTGCCAGCAGCTTGATCGGGGGCGCGGATGGCTACACCTTC. The chain uses TRBV11-2 and TRBJ1-2, with a weak D call TRBD1 (6 bases). V lost 3 bases and J lost 6, with 14 bases in between. CDR3 length equals 14 residues. CDR1 is SGHAT, CDR2 FQNNGV, per germline.

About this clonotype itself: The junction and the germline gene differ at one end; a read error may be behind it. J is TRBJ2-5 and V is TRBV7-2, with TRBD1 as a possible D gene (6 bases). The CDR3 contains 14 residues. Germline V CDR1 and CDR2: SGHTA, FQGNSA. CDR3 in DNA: TGTGCCAGCAACTTAGCAGGGGTAGGGGAGACCCAGTACTTC. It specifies CASNLAGVGETQYF.

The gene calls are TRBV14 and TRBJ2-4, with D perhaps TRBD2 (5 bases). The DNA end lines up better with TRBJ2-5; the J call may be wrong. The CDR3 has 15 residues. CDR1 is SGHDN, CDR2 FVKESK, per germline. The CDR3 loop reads CASSQVYTRSETQYF. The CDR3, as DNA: TGTGCCAGCAGCCAAGTTTATACTAGATCCGAGACCCAGTACTTC.

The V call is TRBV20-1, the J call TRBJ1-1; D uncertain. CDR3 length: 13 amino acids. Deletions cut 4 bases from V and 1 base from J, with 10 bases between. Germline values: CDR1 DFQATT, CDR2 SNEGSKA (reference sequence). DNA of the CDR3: TGCAGTGCTACCCTGTTCGGGAACACTGAAGCTTTCTTT. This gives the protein CSATLFGNTEAFF.

Here the CDR3 DNA reads TGCAGCGTTGGGGCTAGCGCGGCCGGGGAGCTGTTTTTT. Its translation is CSVGASAAGELFF. J is TRBJ2-2 and V is TRBV29-1; weak D call: TRBD2 (6 bases). The V gene's germline CDR1 is SQVTM and CDR2 ANQGSEA. There are 13 residues in the CDR3. Trimming stripped 4 bases from V and 6 bases from J, with 12 bases between.

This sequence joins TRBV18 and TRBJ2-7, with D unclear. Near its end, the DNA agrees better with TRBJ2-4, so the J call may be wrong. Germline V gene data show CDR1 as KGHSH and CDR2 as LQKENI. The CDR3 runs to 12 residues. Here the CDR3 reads CASTRTVDIQYF. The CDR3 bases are TGTGCCAGCACGCGGACGGTGGACATTCAGTACTTC.

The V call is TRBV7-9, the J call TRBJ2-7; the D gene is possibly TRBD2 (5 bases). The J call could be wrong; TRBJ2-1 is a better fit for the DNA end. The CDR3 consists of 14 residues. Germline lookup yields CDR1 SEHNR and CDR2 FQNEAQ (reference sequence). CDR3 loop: CASSLPPAGNEQFF. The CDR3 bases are TGTGCCAGCAGCTTACCCCCGGCGGGTAATGAGCAGTTCTTC.

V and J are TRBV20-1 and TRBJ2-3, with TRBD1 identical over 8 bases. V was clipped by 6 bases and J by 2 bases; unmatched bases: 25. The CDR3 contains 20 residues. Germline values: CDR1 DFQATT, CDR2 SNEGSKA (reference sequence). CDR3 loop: CSALGQTLTRDRLLTDTQYF. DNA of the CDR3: TGCAGTGCCCTAGGACAAACCCTGACCCGGGACAGGCTCCTCACAGATACGCAGTATTTT.

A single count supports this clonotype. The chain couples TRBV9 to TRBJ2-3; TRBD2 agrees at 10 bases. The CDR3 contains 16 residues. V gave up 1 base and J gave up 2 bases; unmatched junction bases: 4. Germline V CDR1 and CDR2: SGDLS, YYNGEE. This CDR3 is CASSVYTSGVTDTQYF. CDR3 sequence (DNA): TGTGCCAGCAGCGTATACACTAGCGGGGTCACAGATACGCAGTATTTT. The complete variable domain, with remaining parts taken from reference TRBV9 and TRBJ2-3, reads DSGVTQTPKHLITATGQRVTLRCSPRSGDLSVYWYQQSLDQGLQFLIQYYNGEERAKGNILERFSAQQFPDLHSELNLSSLELGDSALYFCASSVYTSGVTDTQYFGPGTRLTVL.